This T cell receptor (beta chain) appears in the sequencing data of a study of control samples from healthy donors and cancer patients. TCRdb keeps only in-frame clones here, not all; method: immunoSEQ multiplex PCR. This sample has roughly 100,000 clones; around 89% occur once, and the top ten carry under 10%. The germline V and J ends were trimmed by 0 bases and 9 bases, with 18 bases remaining between them. This CDR3 is built from 16 residues. In germline, CDR1 is SGHAT, CDR2 FQNNGV. The chain joins TRBV11-2 to TRBJ2-1; a weak D match, TRBD2 (5 bases). The origin of this receptor is a man aged 25 to 40 in good health. The sequencing input was blood. The CDR3 reads CASSLDQYGGFGEQFF. The CDR3 region has the DNA TGTGCCAGCAGCTTAGATCAATACGGCGGGTTTGGTGAGCAGTTCTTC. The full variable domain, in which reference TRBV11-2 and TRBJ2-1 provide the parts outside the CDR3, is EAGVAQSPRYKIIEKRQSVAFWCNPISGHATLYWYQQILGQGPKLLIQFQNNGVVDDSQLPKDRFSAERLKGVDSTLKIQPAKLEDSAVYLCASSLDQYGGFGEQFFGPGTRLTVL.